The 22 T cell receptor beta chains below were found in one sample sequenced in a study of shared clonotypes between healthy human individuals. Here immunoSEQ multiplex PCR was the method, and the copy in TCRdb shows in-frame clones only, minus some. The sample has hundreds of thousands of clones, under 80% seen once; the top ten hold 10%. Sequenced: memory CD4+ T cells sorted from blood. Subset noted: CD45RA-negative fraction. Receptors originate from a man younger than 45 in good health.

This clone was counted between two and nine times. The chain recombines TRBV5-4 with TRBJ2-6; D gene ambiguous. Germline values: CDR1 SGHNT, CDR2 YYREEE (reference sequence). Trimming removed 5 bases at V and 4 bases at J, with 10 bases between. The CDR3 runs 14 residues. CDR3 coding DNA: TGTGCCAGCAGTTCAGAGTGGGGGGCCAACGTCCTGACTTTC. Translation gives CASSSEWGANVLTF.

This chain joins TRBV5-6 and TRBJ2-7, with 9 positions matching TRBD1. Germline CDR1 is SGHDT and CDR2 is YYEEEE. The CDR3 covers 15 residues. V shed 0 bases and J 2 bases; nucleotides not matched to a gene: 3. CDR3 residues: CASSLVQGAPYEQYF. DNA for the CDR3: TGTGCCAGCAGCTTGGTACAGGGGGCCCCCTACGAGCAGTACTTC. Supplemented by reference TRBV5-6 and TRBJ2-7, the full variable domain reads DAGVTQSPTHLIKTRGQQVTLRCSPKSGHDTVSWYQQALGQGPQFIFQYYEEEERQRGNFPDRFSGHQFPNYSSELNVNALLLGDSALYLCASSLVQGAPYEQYFGPGTRLTVT.

A single count supports this clone. This sequence joins TRBV28 and TRBJ2-3; D remains ambiguous. V lost 2 bases and J lost 2, with 2 bases in between. The CDR3 consists of 12 residues. Germline V CDR1 and CDR2: MDHEN, SYDVKM. CDR3 in amino acids: CASSLTTDTQYF. The CDR3 DNA is TGTGCCAGCAGTTTAACCACAGATACGCAGTATTTT. The full variable domain, with the rest looked up from reference TRBV28 and TRBJ2-3, is DVKVTQSSRYLVKRTGEKVFLECVQDMDHENMFWYRQDPGLGLRLIYFSYDVKMKEKGDIPEGYSVSREKKERFSLILESASTNQTSMYLCASSLTTDTQYFGPGTRLTVL.

The chain uses TRBV5-1 and TRBJ1-3, with D unclear. V was trimmed by 1 base and J by 0 bases, leaving 8 bases between them. The CDR3 is 15 amino acids. The germline CDR1 and CDR2 sequences are SGHRS and YFSETQ. This CDR3 is CASSLRAVSGNTIYF. The CDR3 DNA follows: TGCGCCAGCAGCTTGAGGGCAGTCTCTGGAAACACCATATATTTT.

The V call is TRBV29-1, the J call TRBJ2-5; 12 nucleotides agree with TRBD2. This CDR3 is built from 13 residues. With V trimmed by 7 bases and J by 5 bases, 5 bases remained unmatched. CDR1 and CDR2 from the germline V gene are SQVTM and ANQGSEA. CDR3 region: CSGLAGGGETQYF. In nucleotides, the CDR3 is TGCAGCGGGCTAGCGGGAGGGGGGGAGACCCAGTACTTC.

V usage is TRBV5-1 and J usage is TRBJ2-1, with no clear D. The ends were cut back, 2 bases at V and 0 bases at J, with 6 bases in the middle. This CDR3 has 14 amino acids. Per germline, CDR1 SGHRS and CDR2 YFSETQ. CDR3 nucleotides: TGCGCCAGCAGCTTACAACGCTCCTACAATGAGCAGTTCTTC. Translation: CASSLQRSYNEQFF. The full variable domain, rest sourced from reference TRBV5-1 and TRBJ2-1, is KAGVTQTPRYLIKTRGQQVTLSCSPISGHRSVSWYQQTPGQGLQFLFEYFSETQRNKGNFPGRFSGRQFSNSRSEMNVSTLELGDSALYLCASSLQRSYNEQFFGPGTRLTVL.

This clone has at least ten counts. This sequence joins TRBV7-3 and TRBJ2-1; D gene uncertain. Trimming removed 2 bases from V and 6 bases from J, with 14 bases in between. CDR3 length: 15 residues. Germline V gene data show CDR1 as SGHTA and CDR2 as FQGTGA. Here the CDR3 DNA reads TGTGCCAGCAGCTTATCGGTTAGCCCTCTCAATGAGCAGTTCTTC. Its protein is CASSLSVSPLNEQFF.

Concerning this clone: The sample contains more than one DNA sequence encoding this CDR3. The chain has TRBV30 and TRBJ2-1, with 12 bases aligning to TRBD2. The V segment lost 0 bases and the J segment 10 bases; nucleotides outside the gene matches: 1. The CDR3 extends over 13 amino acids. The germline CDR1 and CDR2 sequences are GTSNPN and SVGIG (reference sequence). CDR3 region: CAWSVGLAGEQFF. As DNA, the CDR3 is TGTGCCTGGAGTGTAGGACTAGCGGGAGAGCAGTTCTTC.

This clone was observed a few times. The gene calls are TRBV9 and TRBJ2-7, with TRBD2 matching over 12 bases. Germline assignment: CDR1 SGDLS and CDR2 YYNGEE. V trimming: 2 bases; J trimming: 1 base; junction bases outside the gene matches: 1. This CDR3 is 15 amino acids long. CDR3 sequence reads: CASSVGTSGSYEQYF. CDR3 nucleotide sequence: TGTGCCAGCAGCGTCGGGACTAGCGGGTCCTACGAGCAGTACTTC.

The V call is TRBV2, the J call TRBJ2-7; TRBD2 is a possible D gene (5 bases). CDR3 length equals 13 residues. Trimming left V 6 bases short and J 1 base short, with 10 bases between. From germline, CDR1 is SNHLY and CDR2 FYNNEI. CDR3 sequence reads: CASSSGPSYEQYF. The CDR3 coding sequence is TGTGCCAGCAGCAGCGGACCATCCTACGAGCAGTACTTC.

This clone was recorded a few times. Here the CDR3 reads CASSQRTDATNEKLFF. In nucleotides, the CDR3 is TGTGCCAGCAGCCAGAGGACCGACGCAACTAATGAAAAACTGTTTTTT. This rearrangement joins TRBV4-2 to TRBJ1-4; no clear D. CDR3 size: 16 residues. V lost 3 bases and J lost 0, with 11 bases in between. Germline assignment: CDR1 LGHNA and CDR2 YNFKEQ.

The chain combines TRBV6-6 with TRBJ2-7; the D gene is possibly TRBD1 (6 bases). CDR1 is MNHNY and CDR2 is SVGAGI in the germline V gene (reference sequence). The CDR3 is 13 residues long. Deletions cut 7 bases from V and 3 bases from J, with 13 bases between. As DNA, the CDR3 is TGTGCCAGCAAGGGGACGGGACACTACGAGCAGTACTTC. As protein: CASKGTGHYEQYF.

The rearrangement links TRBV28 to TRBJ1-2, with a possible D match to TRBD1 (5 bases). Germline CDR1 is MDHEN and CDR2 is SYDVKM. The germline V and J ends were trimmed by 0 bases and 2 bases, with 22 bases remaining between them. The CDR3 loop spans 19 amino acids. CDR3 coding DNA: TGTGCCAGCAGTTTATGTTTTGTTGGAGGGGTTATATGGAACTATGGCTACACCTTC. It encodes CASSLCFVGGVIWNYGYTF.

On this clone itself: This specimen includes other DNA sequences encoding the same CDR3. V is TRBV9 and J is TRBJ1-1; a weak D match, TRBD1 (5 bases). Trimming stripped 1 base from V and 1 base from J, with 5 bases between. Germline V gene lookup returns CDR1 SGDLS and CDR2 YYNGEE. The CDR3 runs to 13 residues. The CDR3 region has the DNA TGTGCCAGCAGCGTACAGGGGAACACTGAAGCTTTCTTT. This codes for CASSVQGNTEAFF.

The CDR3 coding sequence is TGTGCCAGCTCCCGGGACAGTCAAGAGACCCAGTACTTC. It translates to CASSRDSQETQYF. The chain recombines TRBV5-4 with TRBJ2-5; 7 nucleotides align to TRBD1. V dropped 7 bases and J dropped 2; count of bases not matched to a gene: 5. The CDR3 runs to 13 residues. Germline loops: CDR1 SGHNT, CDR2 YYREEE (reference sequence).

This clone was found a few times. This sequence joins TRBV18 and TRBJ1-5; possibly TRBD1 for D (5 bases). The CDR3 length is 15 residues. V was pared by 4 bases and J by 9 bases, with 19 bases between. Per germline, CDR1 KGHSH and CDR2 LQKENI. The CDR3 DNA sequence: TGTGCCAGCTCACGAACCGACAGTAGAGGGACGCCCCAGCATTTT. It yields the protein CASSRTDSRGTPQHF.

CDR3 bases: TGTGCCAGCACTCAGGAGGTCCAAGAGACCCAGTACTTC. It is translated as CASTQEVQETQYF. The V call is TRBV7-2, the J call TRBJ2-5, with a weak D call TRBD2 (5 bases). Germline V gene lookup returns CDR1 SGHTA and CDR2 FQGNSA. V dropped 7 bases and J dropped 1 base, with 10 bases sitting between them. The CDR3 is made up of 13 amino acids.

The gene calls are TRBV25-1 and TRBJ2-5; D perhaps matches TRBD1 (5 bases). The CDR3 is 15 residues long. Germline CDR1 reads MGHDK; CDR2 reads SYGVNS. V was pared by 2 bases and J by 5 bases, with 15 bases between. CDR3 amino acids: CASSEIGLGAETQYF. In DNA form, the CDR3 reads TGTGCCAGCAGTGAAATTGGTCTTGGGGCGGAGACCCAGTACTTC.

This clone has just one count. This chain joins TRBV5-1 and TRBJ1-2, with D maybe TRBD1 (5 bases). Germline V gives CDR1 SGHRS, CDR2 YFSETQ. V was trimmed by 4 bases and J by 3 bases, leaving 13 bases between them. This CDR3 region has 14 residues. CDR3 protein: CASSPRRGDYGYTF. CDR3 coding DNA: TGCGCCAGCAGCCCCAGGCGAGGGGACTATGGCTACACCTTC.

The sample holds many counts of this clone. The V and J genes are TRBV7-2 and TRBJ2-1; possible D gene TRBD2, 5 bases. Germline CDR1 reads SGHTA; CDR2 reads FQGNSA. This CDR3 has 14 residues. The V gene lost 2 bases and the J gene lost 9 bases, with 14 bases spanning the gap. CDR3 region: CASSLNRHGGEQFF. The CDR3 coding sequence is TGTGCCAGCAGCTTAAATAGGCATGGAGGTGAGCAGTTCTTC.

The chain couples TRBV18 to TRBJ2-1; D may be TRBD2 (6 bases). Germline assignment: CDR1 KGHSH and CDR2 LQKENI. The CDR3 extends over 14 amino acids. The V end lost 0 bases, the J end lost 10 bases, and 13 bases lay between the germline ends. CDR3 loop: CASSPPSGNEEQFF. The CDR3, as DNA: TGTGCCAGCTCACCACCTAGCGGTAATGAAGAGCAGTTCTTC. Full variable domain (outside the CDR3, taken from reference TRBV18 and TRBJ2-1): NAGVMQNPRHLVRRRGQEARLRCSPMKGHSHVYWYRQLPEEGLKFMVYLQKENIIDESGMPKERFSAEFPKEGPSILRIQQVVRGDSAAYFCASSPPSGNEEQFFGPGTRLTVL.

Details on this clone: A much more abundant neighbour one base away suggests this may be a read error. V is TRBV5-6 and J is TRBJ2-5; a weak D match, TRBD1 (5 bases). The CDR3 has 13 residues. CDR1 is SGHDT and CDR2 is YYEEEE in the germline V gene. V was pared by 1 base and J by 2 bases, with 6 bases between. CDR3 sequence reads: CASSLRQQETQYF. The CDR3 coding sequence is TGTGCCAGCAGCTTGAGACAGCAAGAGACCCAGTACTTC. Variable domain in full (rest from reference TRBV5-6 and TRBJ2-5): DAGVTQSPTHLIKTRGQQVTLRCSPKSGHDTVSWYQQALGQGPQFIFQYYEEEERQRGNFPDRFSGHQFPNYSSELNVNALLLGDSALYLCASSLRQQETQYFGPGTRLLVL.